This T cell receptor (beta chain) was documented in a study of a mutant IDH1 vaccine in newly diagnosed glioma. Across the study: Patients came in for eight vaccinations, in weeks 1, 3, 5, 7, 11, 15, 19 and 23. Treated patients comprised around 60% males and about 40% females, mean age 40.4 years. In some groups vaccination began 4-6 weeks post-radiotherapy; others received it with temozolomide.

Time point denoted: week 23, last vaccination. In every dose of vaccine, 300 ug of mutant IDH1 20-mer peptide was given alongside topical imiquimod. As concerns this clone: Its specificity is unknown.

Germline trimming cut 4 bases from V and 5 bases from J; bases unmatched to any gene: 5. Germline V gene data show CDR1 as LNHDA and CDR2 as SQIVND (reference sequence). The CDR3 extends over 15 amino acids. Repertoires were generated with immunoSEQ multiplex PCR, while TCRdb's copy carries only in-frame clones and drops some. The sample shows approximately 41,000 clones, 81% of them seen only once. Sequenced here: PBMCs, sampled from a glioma patient whose treatment included an IDH1 peptide vaccine. The genes are TRBV19 and TRBJ2-2; TRBD2 matches at 9 bases. The sequence came from a man between 35 and 55 years old with glioma. In nucleotides, the CDR3 is TGTGCCAGTAGTAGCGGGGGGGCCCGTACCGGGGAGCTGTTTTTT. Protein sequence: CASSSGGARTGELFF.